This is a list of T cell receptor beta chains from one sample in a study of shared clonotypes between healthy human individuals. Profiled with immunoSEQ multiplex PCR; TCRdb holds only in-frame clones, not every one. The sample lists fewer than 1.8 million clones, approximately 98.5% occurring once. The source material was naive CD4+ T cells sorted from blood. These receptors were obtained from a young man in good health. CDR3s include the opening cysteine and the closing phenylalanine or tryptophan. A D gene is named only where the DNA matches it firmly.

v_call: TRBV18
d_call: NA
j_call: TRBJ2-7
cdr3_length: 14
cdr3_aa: CASSPVSLSYEQYF

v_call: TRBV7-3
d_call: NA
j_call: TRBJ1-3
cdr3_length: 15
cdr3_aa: CASSPGGSSGNTIYF

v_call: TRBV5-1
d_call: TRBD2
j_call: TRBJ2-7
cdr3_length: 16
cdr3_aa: CASSLGLAGLSYEQYF

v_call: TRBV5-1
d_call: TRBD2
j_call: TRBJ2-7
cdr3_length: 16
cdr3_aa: CASSLKREGRSYEQYF

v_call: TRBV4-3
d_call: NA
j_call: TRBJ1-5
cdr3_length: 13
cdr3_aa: CASSQDWHQPQHF

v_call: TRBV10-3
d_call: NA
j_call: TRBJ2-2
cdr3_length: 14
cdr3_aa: CAISESYPTGELFF

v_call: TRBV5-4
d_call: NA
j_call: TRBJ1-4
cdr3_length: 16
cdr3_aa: CASSLDTTPTNEKLFF

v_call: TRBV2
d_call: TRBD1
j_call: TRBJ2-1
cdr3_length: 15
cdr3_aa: CASRGPGGSYNEQFF

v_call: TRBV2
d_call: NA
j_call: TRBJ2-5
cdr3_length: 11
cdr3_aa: CASRYQETQYF

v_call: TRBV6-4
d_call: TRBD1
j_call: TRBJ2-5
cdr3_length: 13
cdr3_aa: CASSEGTGKTQYF

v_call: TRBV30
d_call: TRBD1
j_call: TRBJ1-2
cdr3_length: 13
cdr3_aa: CAWTDRGYYGYTF

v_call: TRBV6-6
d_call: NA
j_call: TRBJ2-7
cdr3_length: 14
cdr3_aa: CASSGPRGTYEQYF

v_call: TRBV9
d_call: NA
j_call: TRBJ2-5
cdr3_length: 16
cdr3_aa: CASSVAPLTLQETQYF

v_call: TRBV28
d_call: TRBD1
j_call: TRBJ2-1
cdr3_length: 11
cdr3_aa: CASSGQGVQFF

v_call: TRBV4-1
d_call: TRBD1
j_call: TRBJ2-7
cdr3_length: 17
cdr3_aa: CASSLKTGQGGSYEQYF

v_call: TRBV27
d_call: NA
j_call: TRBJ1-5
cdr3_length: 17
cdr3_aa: CASSPRRRDYSNQPQHF

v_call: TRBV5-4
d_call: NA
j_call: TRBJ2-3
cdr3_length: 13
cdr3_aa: CASSLRGTDTQYF

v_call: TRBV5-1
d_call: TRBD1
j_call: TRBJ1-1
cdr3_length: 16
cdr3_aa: CASSLLGQGTNTEAFF

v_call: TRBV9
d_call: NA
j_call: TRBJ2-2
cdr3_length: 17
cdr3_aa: CASSVGVVGSVAGELFF

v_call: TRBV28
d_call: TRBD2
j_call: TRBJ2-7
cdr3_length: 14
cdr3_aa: CASSRAGAKYEQYF

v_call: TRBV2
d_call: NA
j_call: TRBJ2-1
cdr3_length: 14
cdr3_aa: CASSESQQTNEQFF

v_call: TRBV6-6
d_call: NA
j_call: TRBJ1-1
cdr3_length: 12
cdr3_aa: CASSYNPGAAFF

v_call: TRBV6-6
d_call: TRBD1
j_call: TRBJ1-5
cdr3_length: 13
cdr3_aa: CASLTGNNQPQHF

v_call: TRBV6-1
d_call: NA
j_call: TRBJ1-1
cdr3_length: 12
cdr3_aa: CASSNPGGGAFF

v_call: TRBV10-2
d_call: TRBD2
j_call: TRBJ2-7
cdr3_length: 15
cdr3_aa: CASSATSGASWEQYF

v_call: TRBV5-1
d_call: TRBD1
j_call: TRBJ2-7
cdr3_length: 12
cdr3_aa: CASTGGLYEQYF

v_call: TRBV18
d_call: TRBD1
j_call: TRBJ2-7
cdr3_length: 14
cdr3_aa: CASSTGQGLDEQYF

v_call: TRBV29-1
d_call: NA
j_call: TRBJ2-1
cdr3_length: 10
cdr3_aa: CSVSLFGQFF

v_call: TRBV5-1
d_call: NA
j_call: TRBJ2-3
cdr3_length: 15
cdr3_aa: CASSLVPSVTDTQYF

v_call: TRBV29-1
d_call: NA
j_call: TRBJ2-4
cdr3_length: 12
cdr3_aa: CSVDYGRNIQYF

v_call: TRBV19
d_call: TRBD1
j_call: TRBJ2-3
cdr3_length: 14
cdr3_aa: CASRRDRGTDTQYF

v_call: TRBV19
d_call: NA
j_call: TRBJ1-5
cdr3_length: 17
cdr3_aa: CASSIDRGAQGVQPQHF

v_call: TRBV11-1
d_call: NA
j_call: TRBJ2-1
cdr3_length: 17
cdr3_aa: CASSLGGRGGTYNEQFF

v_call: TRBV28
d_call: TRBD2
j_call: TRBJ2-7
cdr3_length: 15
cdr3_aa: CASSFLLAGDSEQYF

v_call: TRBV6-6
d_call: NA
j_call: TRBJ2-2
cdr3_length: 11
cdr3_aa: CASEIGGELFF

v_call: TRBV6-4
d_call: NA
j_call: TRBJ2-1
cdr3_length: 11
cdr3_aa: CASRLSGEQFF

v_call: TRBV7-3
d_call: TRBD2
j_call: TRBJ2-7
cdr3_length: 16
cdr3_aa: CASSPGSGSGSYEQYF

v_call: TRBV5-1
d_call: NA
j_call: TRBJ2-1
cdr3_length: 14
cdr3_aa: CASFPVGSYNEQFF

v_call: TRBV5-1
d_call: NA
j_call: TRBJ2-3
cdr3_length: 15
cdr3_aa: CASSPLGTRADTQYF